This TCR beta chain was obtained from a study of cytomegalovirus exposure and HLA in healthy donors. Per germline, CDR1 MNHEY and CDR2 SVGAGI. CDR3 size: 14 residues. With 0 bases removed from V and 9 bases from J, the gap between germline ends came to 14 bases. The study's findings and limits: A later analysis reportedly identified an Asian-associated ancestry cluster as carrying fewer N-insertions than the roughly 700-donor mean. Productive rates of about 87% or about 30% were seen for most TCR beta V segments in an earlier analysis. The later analysis indicated that the majority of CMV-associated TCR beta chains appeared HLA-restricted.

With respect to this clone: The antigen remains unidentified.

The PCR made use of 60 Vbeta and 13 Jbeta primers. TCRdb's copy holds only in-frame clones and misses some; the assay was immunoSEQ multiplex PCR. The sample lists some 180,000 clones, roughly 77% occurring once. This chain uses TRBV6-5 with TRBJ1-2; weak D call: TRBD1 (6 bases). The sequence derives from a man aged 40-50 years in good health and CMV-seropositive. The sequenced material came from PBMCs. The CDR3 bases are TGTGCCAGCAGTTACTCGATCGGGGGGGGCCGCTACACCTTC. Residues: CASSYSIGGGRYTF.